Following are 10 T cell receptor beta chains from one sample sequenced in a study of blood T cell repertoires in COVID-19. Produced via immunoSEQ multiplex PCR; TCRdb's table is partial and in-frame only. The data contain around 150,000 clones, around 85% of them singletons. The sequencing sample was made of peripheral blood. The receptors originated from a human donor with acute or convalescent COVID-19. The donor label of this sample is uncertain.

Only a few counts were recorded for this clone. This rearrangement joins TRBV7-2 to TRBJ2-7, with TRBD1 matching 9 bases. V lost 0 bases, J lost 0 bases, and 9 bases stayed unmatched. The CDR3 totals 18 residues. Per germline, CDR1 SGHTA and CDR2 FQGNSA. CDR3 in amino acids: CASSLAHGGQGSSYEQYF. For the CDR3, the DNA is TGTGCCAGCAGCTTAGCACATGGTGGACAGGGGAGCTCCTACGAGCAGTACTTC.

The chain is built from TRBV7-6 and TRBJ1-6, with 7 bases fitting TRBD1. CDR3 length equals 16 residues. J gave up 7 bases and V 0 bases, and 6 bases lay outside the gene matches. Germline assignment: CDR1 SGHVS and CDR2 FNYEAQ. The CDR3 protein is CASSLAGTARNSPLHF. The CDR3, as DNA: TGTGCCAGCAGCTTAGCTGGGACAGCGCGGAATTCACCCCTCCACTTT.

The J gene is TRBJ2-1, the V gene TRBV29-1, with 12 bases matching TRBD1. The CDR3 runs 15 residues. Germline-derived CDR1 and CDR2 are SQVTM and ANQGSEA. Unmatched junction bases numbered 9, after V lost 5 bases and J lost 7 bases. The CDR3 loop is CSVSIRDRGLNEQFF. In nucleotides, the CDR3 is TGCAGCGTTTCTATCCGGGACAGGGGGCTGAATGAGCAGTTCTTC.

The chain is built from TRBV15 and TRBJ2-5; 7 bases are shared with TRBD1. The germline V gene encodes CDR1 LNHNV and CDR2 YYDKDF (reference sequence). The CDR3 has 18 residues. V was pared by 5 bases and J by 2 bases, with 17 bases of the junction left unmatched. CDR3 DNA: TGTGCCACCAGCCTGCCGACCCTTTCTGGCAGGGGGCAAGAGACCCAGTACTTC. Amino acids: CATSLPTLSGRGQETQYF.

The chain links TRBV3-1 (or the pseudogene TRBV3-2) to TRBJ2-7; 10 nucleotides agree with TRBD1. The length of the CDR3 is 14 residues. Germline values: CDR1 LGHDT, CDR2 YNNKEL (reference sequence). V lost 5 bases and J lost 6; bases outside the gene matches: 7. The CDR3: CASSSRDRGSEQYF. The CDR3 DNA reads TGTGCCAGCAGCTCCCGGGACAGGGGTTCCGAGCAGTACTTC.

The gene calls are TRBV5-1 and TRBJ2-5; 9 nucleotides match TRBD1. The germline CDR1 and CDR2 sequences are SGHRS and YFSETQ. Germline trimming cut 6 bases from V and 5 bases from J; bases unmatched to any gene: 8. The CDR3 length is 14 residues. The CDR3, as DNA: TGCGCCAGCACCCGGGACAGGGCGTCGGAGACCCAGTACTTC. Translation gives CASTRDRASETQYF.

V is TRBV24-1 and J is TRBJ2-7; no clear D. V lost 9 bases and J lost 2, with 10 bases in between. Germline CDR1 is KGHDR and CDR2 is SFDVKD. The length of the CDR3 is 12 residues. CDR3 DNA sequence: TGTGCCACCTCCCTAGGAGCCTACGAGCAGTACTTC. It is translated as CATSLGAYEQYF.

This clone was seen once. V and J are TRBV29-1 and TRBJ1-2; D is uncertain. Trimming shortened V by 5 bases and J by 0 bases, and 10 bases separated the two germline ends. The CDR3 totals 13 residues. Per the germline V gene, CDR1 is SQVTM and CDR2 is ANQGSEA. CDR3 region: CSVTVSSNYGYTF. CDR3 in DNA: TGCAGCGTTACAGTGTCGTCTAACTATGGCTACACCTTC.

The chain links TRBV15 to TRBJ2-2; 9 nucleotides align to TRBD1. After removal of 2 bases from V and 4 bases from J, the junction contained 5 bases not matched to a gene. CDR3 size: 16 residues. The germline V gene encodes CDR1 LNHNV and CDR2 YYDKDF (reference sequence). In DNA form, the CDR3 reads TGTGCCACCAGCAGACCTGACAGGGGGAGCACCGGGGAGCTGTTTTTT. Protein product: CATSRPDRGSTGELFF. Based on the CDR3 plus reference TRBV15 and TRBJ2-2, the full variable domain is DAMVIQNPRYQVTQFGKPVTLSCSQTLNHNVMYWYQQKSSQAPKLLFHYYDKDFNNEADTPDNFQSRRPNTSFCFLDIRSPGLGDTAMYLCATSRPDRGSTGELFFGEGSRLTVL.

The CDR3: CASSYSPGPGNTIYF. CDR3 bases: TGTGCCAGCAGTTACTCGCCAGGCCCTGGAAACACCATATATTTT. V and J are TRBV6-5 and TRBJ1-3; D is ambiguous. The V gene lost 0 bases and the J gene lost 2 bases, with 8 bases spanning the gap. This CDR3 contains 15 residues. Germline CDR1 is MNHEY and CDR2 is SVGAGI.